One sample yielded the 6 T cell receptor beta chains listed below, sequenced in a study of regulatory T cells in long-lasting Graves disease. The time point was: newly diagnosed GD, antithyroid drugs for less than 3 months. PBMC RNA served as the TCR library source. Investigators prepared the TCR beta libraries by applying iRepertoire HTBI primers and Arm-PCR of CDR3 regions. MiXCR, applied by TCRdb to the multiplex PCR reads, yields one record per CDR3 protein. The table includes 550,000 to 600,000 distinct CDR3 sequences, about 16% detected once. These data were also reused for a study on T cells in Graves' hyperthyroidism and ophthalmopathy.

The sample consisted of peripheral blood mononuclear cells (PBMCs), taken at new diagnosis, from a patient treated with antithyroid drugs. Source of these receptors: a young man with Graves disease.

This clonotype was picked up many times. CDR3 DNA: TGCAGTGCTAGGGGGTTAGCTTACAATGAGCAGTTCTTC. Translated, it gives CSARGLAYNEQFF. The V call is TRBV20-1, the J call TRBJ2-1, with unresolved D. The CDR3 sequence is 13 residues long. CDR1 DFQATT and CDR2 SNEGSKA come from the germline V gene (reference sequence). Trimming stripped 3 bases from V and 4 bases from J, with 10 bases between.

This clonotype was found many times. The chain couples TRBV20-1 to TRBJ2-3, with TRBD1 identical over 9 bases. V lost 3 bases and J lost 3; bases outside the gene matches: 7. Looked up from germline, CDR1 is DFQATT and CDR2 is SNEGSKA (reference sequence). CDR3 length: 15 amino acids. The CDR3 protein is CSASSLGQGTDTQYF. CDR3 nucleotides: TGCAGTGCTAGCAGTTTAGGACAGGGGACAGATACGCAGTATTTT.

This clonotype was recorded at least ten times. This sequence joins TRBV10-3 and TRBJ2-1; 9 bases map to TRBD1. Trimming at V came to 4 bases and at J to 0 bases, leaving 4 bases not matched to a gene. CDR1 is ENHRY and CDR2 is SYGVKD in the germline V gene. The CDR3 is made up of 16 amino acids. The CDR3 coding sequence is TGTGCCATCAGTGCTTCGGGACAGGGCTCCTACAATGAGCAGTTCTTC. This encodes CAISASGQGSYNEQFF.

Only a few counts were recorded for this clonotype. The genes are TRBV5-1 and TRBJ1-2, with a possible D match to TRBD1 (5 bases). From germline, CDR1 is SGHRS and CDR2 YFSETQ. With 4 bases removed from V and 7 bases from J, the gap between germline ends came to 23 bases. The CDR3 covers 16 residues. The CDR3 DNA sequence: TGCGCCAGCAGCGTGGACCCTCAGGGTCGGGGAGGTGGCTACACCTTC. Its translation is CASSVDPQGRGGGYTF.

This chain links TRBV11-2 with TRBJ1-5; TRBD1 aligns across 7 bases. Trimming at V came to 5 bases and at J to 7 bases, leaving 5 bases not matched to a gene. The CDR3 spans 13 residues. The germline CDR1 and CDR2 sequences are SGHAT and FQNNGV. CDR3 coding DNA: TGTGCCAGCAGCAAAGGGGGCGGACAGCCCCAGCATTTT. It codes for CASSKGGGQPQHF.

The chain uses TRBV14 and TRBJ1-4; D is unresolved. Germline CDR1 and CDR2: SGHDN and FVKESK. V was pared by 1 base and J by 3 bases, with 6 bases between. There are 14 residues in the CDR3. CDR3 DNA sequence: TGTGCCAGCAGCCAAGGCCAGCCTAATGAAAAACTGTTTTTT. Translated: CASSQGQPNEKLFF.